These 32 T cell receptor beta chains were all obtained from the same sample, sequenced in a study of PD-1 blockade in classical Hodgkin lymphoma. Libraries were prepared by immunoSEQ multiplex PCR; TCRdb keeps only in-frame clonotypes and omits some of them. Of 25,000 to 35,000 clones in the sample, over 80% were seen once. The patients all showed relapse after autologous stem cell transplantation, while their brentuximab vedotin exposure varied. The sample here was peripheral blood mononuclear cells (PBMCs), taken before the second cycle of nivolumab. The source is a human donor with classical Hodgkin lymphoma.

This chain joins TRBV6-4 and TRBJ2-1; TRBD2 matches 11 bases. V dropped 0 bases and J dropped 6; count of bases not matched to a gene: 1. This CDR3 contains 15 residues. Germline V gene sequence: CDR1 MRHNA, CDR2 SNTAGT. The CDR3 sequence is CASSDSSGGANEQFF. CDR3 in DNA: TGTGCCAGCAGTGACTCTAGCGGGGGGGCCAATGAGCAGTTCTTC.

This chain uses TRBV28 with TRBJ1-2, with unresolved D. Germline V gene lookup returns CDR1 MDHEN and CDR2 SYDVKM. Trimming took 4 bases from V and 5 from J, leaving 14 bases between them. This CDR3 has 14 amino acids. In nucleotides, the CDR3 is TGTGCCAGCAGTTCCAATTCACGGCGATATGGCTACACCTTC. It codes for CASSSNSRRYGYTF.

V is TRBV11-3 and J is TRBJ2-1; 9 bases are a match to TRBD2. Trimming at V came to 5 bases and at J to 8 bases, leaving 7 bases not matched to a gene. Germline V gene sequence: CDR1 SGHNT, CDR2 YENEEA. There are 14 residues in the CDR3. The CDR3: CASSQAGGRDEQFF. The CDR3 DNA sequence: TGTGCCAGCAGCCAGGCGGGGGGGCGAGATGAGCAGTTCTTC.

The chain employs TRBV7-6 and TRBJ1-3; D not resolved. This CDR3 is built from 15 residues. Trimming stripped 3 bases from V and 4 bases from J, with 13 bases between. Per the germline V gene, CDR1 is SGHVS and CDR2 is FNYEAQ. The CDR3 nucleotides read TGTGCCAGCAGCTTGTCGTGGACGCCCGGAAACACCATATATTTT. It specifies CASSLSWTPGNTIYF.

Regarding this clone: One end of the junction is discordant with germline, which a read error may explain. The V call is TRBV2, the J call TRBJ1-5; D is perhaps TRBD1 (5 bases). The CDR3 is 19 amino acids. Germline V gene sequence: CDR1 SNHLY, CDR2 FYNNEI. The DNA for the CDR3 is TGTGCCAGCAGTGAAAGGGACCCGGTCTATGGCGCTAGCCATCAGCCCCAGCATTTT. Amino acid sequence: CASSERDPVYGASHQPQHF. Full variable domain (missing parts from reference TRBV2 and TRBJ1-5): EPEVTQTPSHQVTQMGQEVILRCVPISNHLYFYWYRQILGQKVEFLVSFYNNEISEKSEIFDDQFSVERPDGSNFTLKIRSTKLEDSAMYFCASSERDPVYGASHQPQHFGDGTRLSIL.

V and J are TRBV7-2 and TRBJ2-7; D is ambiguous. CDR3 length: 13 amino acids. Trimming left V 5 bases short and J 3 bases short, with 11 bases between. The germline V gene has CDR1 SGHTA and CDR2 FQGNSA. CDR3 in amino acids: CASSLGPYYEQYF. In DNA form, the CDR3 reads TGTGCCAGCAGCCTTGGACCATACTACGAGCAGTACTTC.

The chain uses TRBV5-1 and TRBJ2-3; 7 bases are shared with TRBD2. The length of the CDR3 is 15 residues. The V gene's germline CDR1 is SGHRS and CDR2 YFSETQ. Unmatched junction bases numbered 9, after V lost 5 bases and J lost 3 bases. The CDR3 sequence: CASRPHPGLTDTQYF. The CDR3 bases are TGCGCCAGCAGGCCGCATCCGGGACTAACAGATACGCAGTATTTT.

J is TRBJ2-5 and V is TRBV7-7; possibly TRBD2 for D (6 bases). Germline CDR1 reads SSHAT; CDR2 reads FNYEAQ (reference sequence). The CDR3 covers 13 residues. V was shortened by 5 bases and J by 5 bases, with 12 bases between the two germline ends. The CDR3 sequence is CASSRGGEETQYF. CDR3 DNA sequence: TGTGCCAGCAGCCGGGGAGGTGAGGAGACCCAGTACTTC. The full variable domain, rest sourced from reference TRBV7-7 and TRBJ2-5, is GAGVSQSPRYKVTKRGQDVTLRCDPISSHATLYWYQQALGQGPEFLTYFNYEAQPDKSGLPSDRFSAERPEGSISTLTIQRTEQRDSAMYRCASSRGGEETQYFGPGTRLLVL.

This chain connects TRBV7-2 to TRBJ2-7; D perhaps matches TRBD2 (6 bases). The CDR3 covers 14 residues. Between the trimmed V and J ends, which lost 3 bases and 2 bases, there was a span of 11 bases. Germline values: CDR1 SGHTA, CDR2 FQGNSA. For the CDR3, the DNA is TGTGCCAGCAGCTTCGACGGGGGACCCTACGAGCAGTACTTC. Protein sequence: CASSFDGGPYEQYF.

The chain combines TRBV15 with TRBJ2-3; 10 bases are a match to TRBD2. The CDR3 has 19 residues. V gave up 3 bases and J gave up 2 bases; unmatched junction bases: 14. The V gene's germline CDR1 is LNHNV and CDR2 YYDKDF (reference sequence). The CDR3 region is CATSSPRSSGRTHTDTQYF. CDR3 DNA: TGTGCCACCAGCAGTCCTAGATCTAGCGGGAGAACGCACACAGATACGCAGTATTTT.

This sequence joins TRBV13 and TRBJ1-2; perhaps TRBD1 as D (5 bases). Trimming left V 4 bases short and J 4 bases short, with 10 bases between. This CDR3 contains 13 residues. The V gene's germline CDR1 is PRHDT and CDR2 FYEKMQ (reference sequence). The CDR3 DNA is TGTGCCAGCAGCTGGACCAGGGTCTATGGCTACACCTTC. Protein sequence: CASSWTRVYGYTF.

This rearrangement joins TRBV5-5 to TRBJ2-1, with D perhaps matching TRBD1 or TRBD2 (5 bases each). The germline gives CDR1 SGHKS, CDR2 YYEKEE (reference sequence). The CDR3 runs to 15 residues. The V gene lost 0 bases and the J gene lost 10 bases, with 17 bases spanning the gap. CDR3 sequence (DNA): TGTGCCAGCAGCTTGGGGCAGGGAGCCTCGAGGGAGCAGTTCTTC. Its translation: CASSLGQGASREQFF.

The CDR3 DNA reads TGTGCCAGCAGCCCAGATATGTTGTACACTGAAGCTTTCTTT. It is translated as CASSPDMLYTEAFF. The chain has TRBV7-8 and TRBJ1-1; no clear D gene. Germline V lookup: CDR1 SGHVS, CDR2 FQNEAQ. Trimming pared 5 bases from V and 3 bases from J, leaving 13 bases between. The CDR3 has 14 amino acids.

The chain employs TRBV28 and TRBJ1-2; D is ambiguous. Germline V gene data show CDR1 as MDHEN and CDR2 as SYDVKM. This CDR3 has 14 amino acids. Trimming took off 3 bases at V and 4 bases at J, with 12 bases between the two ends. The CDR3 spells CASSLSGRFYGYTF. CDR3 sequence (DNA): TGTGCCAGCAGTTTGAGCGGACGGTTCTATGGCTACACCTTC.

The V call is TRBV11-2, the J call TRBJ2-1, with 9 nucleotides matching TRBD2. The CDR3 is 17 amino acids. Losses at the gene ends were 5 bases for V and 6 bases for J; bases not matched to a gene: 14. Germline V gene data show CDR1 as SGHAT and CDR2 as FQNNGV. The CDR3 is CASSIPGLAGRGNEQFF. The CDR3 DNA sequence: TGTGCCAGCAGCATCCCGGGACTAGCCGGGCGGGGCAATGAGCAGTTCTTC.

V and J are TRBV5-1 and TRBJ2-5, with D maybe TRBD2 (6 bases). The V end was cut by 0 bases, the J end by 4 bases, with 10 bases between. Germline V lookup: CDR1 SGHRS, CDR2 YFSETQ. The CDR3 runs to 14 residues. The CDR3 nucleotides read TGCGCCAGCAGCTTGGCCGGGGGAGGAGAGACCCAGTACTTC. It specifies CASSLAGGGETQYF.

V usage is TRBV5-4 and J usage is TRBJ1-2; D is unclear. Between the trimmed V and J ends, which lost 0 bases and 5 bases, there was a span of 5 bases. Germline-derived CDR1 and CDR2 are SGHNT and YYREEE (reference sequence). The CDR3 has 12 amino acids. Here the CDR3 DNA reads TGTGCCAGCAGCTTGGGCGGGTATGGCTACACCTTC. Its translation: CASSLGGYGYTF.

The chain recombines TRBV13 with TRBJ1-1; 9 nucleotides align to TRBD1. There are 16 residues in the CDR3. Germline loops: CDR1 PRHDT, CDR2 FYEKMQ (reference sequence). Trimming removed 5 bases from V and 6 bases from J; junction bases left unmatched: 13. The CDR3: CASSPRTGQGFAEAFF. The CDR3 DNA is TGTGCCAGCAGCCCTCGGACGGGACAGGGTTTCGCTGAAGCTTTCTTT. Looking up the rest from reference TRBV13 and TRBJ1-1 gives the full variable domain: AAGVIQSPRHLIKEKRETATLKCYPIPRHDTVYWYQQGPGQDPQFLISFYEKMQSDKGSIPDRFSAQQFSDYHSELNMSSLELGDSALYFCASSPRTGQGFAEAFFGQGTRLTVV.

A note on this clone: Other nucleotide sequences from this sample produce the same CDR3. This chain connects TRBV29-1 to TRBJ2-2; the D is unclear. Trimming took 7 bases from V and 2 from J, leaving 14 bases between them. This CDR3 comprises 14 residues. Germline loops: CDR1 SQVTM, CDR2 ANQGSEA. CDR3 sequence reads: CSGAAGANTGELFF. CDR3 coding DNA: TGCAGCGGGGCCGCCGGAGCAAACACCGGGGAGCTGTTTTTT.

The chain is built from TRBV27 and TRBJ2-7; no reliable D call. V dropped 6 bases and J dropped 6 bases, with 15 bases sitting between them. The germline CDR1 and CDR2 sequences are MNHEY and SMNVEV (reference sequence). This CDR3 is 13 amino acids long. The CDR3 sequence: CASRATRSGEQYF. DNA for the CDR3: TGTGCCAGCAGGGCGACACGTTCGGGCGAGCAGTACTTC.

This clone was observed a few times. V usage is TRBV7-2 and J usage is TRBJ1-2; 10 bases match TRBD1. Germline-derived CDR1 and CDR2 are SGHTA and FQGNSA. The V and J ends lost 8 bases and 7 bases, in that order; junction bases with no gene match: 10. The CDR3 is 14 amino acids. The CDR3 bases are TGTGCCAGCGCCCTCGGCAGGGACAGGGGTGGCTACACCTTC. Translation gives CASALGRDRGGYTF.

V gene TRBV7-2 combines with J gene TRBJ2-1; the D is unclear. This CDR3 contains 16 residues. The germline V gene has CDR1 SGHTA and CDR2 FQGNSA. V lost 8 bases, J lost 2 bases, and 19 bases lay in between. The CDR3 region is CASRHLKASTYNEQFF. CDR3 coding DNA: TGTGCCAGCCGCCATTTAAAGGCCTCCACCTACAATGAGCAGTTCTTC.

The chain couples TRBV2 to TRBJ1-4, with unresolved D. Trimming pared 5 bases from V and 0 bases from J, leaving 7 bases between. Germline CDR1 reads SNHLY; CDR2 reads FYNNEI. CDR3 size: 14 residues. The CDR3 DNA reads TGTGCCAGCAGTCTAATTACAACTAATGAAAAACTGTTTTTT. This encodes CASSLITTNEKLFF.

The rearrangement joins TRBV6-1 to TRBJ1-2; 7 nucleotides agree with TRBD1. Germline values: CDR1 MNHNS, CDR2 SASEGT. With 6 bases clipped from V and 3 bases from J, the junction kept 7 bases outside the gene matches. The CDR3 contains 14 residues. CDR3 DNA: TGTGCCAGCAGGACTAGACAGGGTGACTATGGCTACACCTTC. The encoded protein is CASRTRQGDYGYTF.

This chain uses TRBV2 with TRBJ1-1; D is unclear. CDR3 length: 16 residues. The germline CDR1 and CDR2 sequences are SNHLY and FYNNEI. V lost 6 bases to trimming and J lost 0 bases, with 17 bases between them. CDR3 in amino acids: CASRSRDPSVNTEAFF. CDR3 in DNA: TGTGCCAGCAGGAGTCGCGACCCCTCCGTGAACACTGAAGCTTTCTTT.

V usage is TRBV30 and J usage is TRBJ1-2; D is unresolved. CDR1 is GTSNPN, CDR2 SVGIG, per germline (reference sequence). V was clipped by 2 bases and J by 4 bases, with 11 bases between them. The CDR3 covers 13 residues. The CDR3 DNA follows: TGTGCCTGGAGTCGTGGAAACCGCTATGGCTACACCTTC. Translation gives CAWSRGNRYGYTF. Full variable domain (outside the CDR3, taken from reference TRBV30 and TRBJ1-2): SQTIHQWPATLVQPVGSPLSLECTVEGTSNPNLYWYRQAAGRGLQLLFYSVGIGQISSEVPQNLSASRPQDRQFILSSKKLLLSDSGFYLCAWSRGNRYGYTFGSGTRLTVV.

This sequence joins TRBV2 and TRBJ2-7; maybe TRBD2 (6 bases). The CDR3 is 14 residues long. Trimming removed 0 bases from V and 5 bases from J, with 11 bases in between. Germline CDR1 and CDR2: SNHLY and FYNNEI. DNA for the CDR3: TGTGCCAGCAGTGAAGCGCTTATAGCGGACGAGCAGTACGTC. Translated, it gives CASSEALIADEQYV.

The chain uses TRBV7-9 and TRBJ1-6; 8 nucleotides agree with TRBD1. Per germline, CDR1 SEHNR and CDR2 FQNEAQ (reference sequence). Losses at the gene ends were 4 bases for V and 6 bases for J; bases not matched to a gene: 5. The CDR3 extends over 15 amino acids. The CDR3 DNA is TGTGCCAGCAGCTGGTGGACAGGGCTTAATTCACCCCTCCACTTT. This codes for CASSWWTGLNSPLHF.

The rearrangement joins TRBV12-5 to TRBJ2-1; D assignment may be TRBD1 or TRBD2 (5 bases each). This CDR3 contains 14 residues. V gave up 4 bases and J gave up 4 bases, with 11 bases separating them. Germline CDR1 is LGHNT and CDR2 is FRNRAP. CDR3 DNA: TGTGCTAGTGGTTACGGGACGGCTTACAATGAGCAGTTCTTC. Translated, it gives CASGYGTAYNEQFF.

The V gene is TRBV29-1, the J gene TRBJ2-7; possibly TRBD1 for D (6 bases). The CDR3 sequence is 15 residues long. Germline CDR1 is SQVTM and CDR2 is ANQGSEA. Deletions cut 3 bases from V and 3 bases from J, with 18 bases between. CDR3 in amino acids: CSVETGTSLDYEQYF. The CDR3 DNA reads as TGCAGCGTTGAGACCGGGACATCGCTCGACTACGAGCAGTACTTC.

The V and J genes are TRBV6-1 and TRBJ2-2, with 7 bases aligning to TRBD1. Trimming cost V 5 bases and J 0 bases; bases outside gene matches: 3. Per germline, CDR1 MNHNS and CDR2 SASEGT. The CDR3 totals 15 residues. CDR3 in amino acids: CASSRDSSNTGELFF. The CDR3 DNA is TGTGCCAGCAGTCGGGACAGCTCGAACACCGGGGAGCTGTTTTTT.

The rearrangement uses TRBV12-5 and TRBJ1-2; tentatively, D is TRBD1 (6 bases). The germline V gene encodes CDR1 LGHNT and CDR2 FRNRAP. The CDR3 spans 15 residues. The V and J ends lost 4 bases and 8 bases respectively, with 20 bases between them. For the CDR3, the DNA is TGTGCTAGTGGTTCGTCCCCGGGACACCCATGGGGCTACACCTTC. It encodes CASGSSPGHPWGYTF. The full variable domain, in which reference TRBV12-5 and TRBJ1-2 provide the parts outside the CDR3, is DARVTQTPRHKVTEMGQEVTMRCQPILGHNTVFWYRQTMMQGLELLAYFRNRAPLDDSGMPKDRFSAEMPDATLATLKIQPSEPRDSAVYFCASGSSPGHPWGYTFGSGTRLTVV.